Listed below are T cell receptor beta chains from one sample, sequenced in a study of cytomegalovirus exposure and HLA in healthy donors. Generated by immunoSEQ multiplex PCR, the TCRdb table keeps only in-frame clones and is missing some. The table records over 110,000 clones, about four fifths of them present only once. Sequenced: PBMCs. The receptors derive from a man in his forties in good health and CMV-seronegative. Both conserved end residues are part of each CDR3. D genes are given only for firm matches. Clone size is stated in some rows and not others, as once, few, many or a class when expanded.

v_gene: TRBV28; d_gene: NA; abundance: once; j_gene: TRBJ1-2; CDR3aa: CASLRDYSQDYGYTF; CDR3nt: TGTGCCAGCCTCAGGGATTACAGTCAAGACTATGGCTACACCTTC
v_gene: TRBV7-3; d_gene: NA; abundance: NA; j_gene: TRBJ2-6; CDR3aa: CASSLNRAGANVLTF; CDR3nt: TGTGCCAGCAGCTTAAACCGGGCTGGGGCCAACGTCCTGACTTTC
v_gene: TRBV30; d_gene: NA; abundance: NA; j_gene: TRBJ2-5; CDR3aa: CAWSEAVTQYF; CDR3nt: TGTGCCTGGAGTGAAGCGGTGACCCAGTACTTC
v_gene: TRBV18; d_gene: NA; abundance: NA; j_gene: TRBJ2-1; CDR3aa: CASSPPELPIDEQFF; CDR3nt: TGTGCCAGCTCACCACCGGAACTACCGATCGATGAGCAGTTCTTC
v_gene: TRBV27; d_gene: NA; abundance: NA; j_gene: TRBJ2-5; CDR3aa: CASSRPGETQYF; CDR3nt: TGTGCCAGCAGTCGCCCAGGAGAGACCCAGTACTTC
v_gene: TRBV21-1; d_gene: NA; abundance: NA; j_gene: TRBJ2-6; CDR3aa: CASSKKIYRGRRGANVLTF; CDR3nt: TGTGCCAGCAGCAAAAAAATCTACAGGGGGCGACGTGGGGCCAACGTCCTGACTTTC
v_gene: TRBV4-3; d_gene: TRBD2; abundance: few; j_gene: TRBJ2-7; CDR3aa: CASSRGGPGGEQYF; CDR3nt: TGCGCCAGCAGCCGGGGCGGCCCGGGAGGCGAGCAGTACTTC
v_gene: TRBV5-1; d_gene: TRBD1; abundance: NA; j_gene: TRBJ1-4; CDR3aa: CASSPGQGQEKLFF; CDR3nt: TGCGCCAGCAGTCCGGGACAGGGTCAGGAAAAACTGTTTTTT
v_gene: TRBV4-3; d_gene: TRBD1; abundance: NA; j_gene: TRBJ2-4; CDR3aa: CASSQASGQALAKNIQYF; CDR3nt: TGCGCCAGCAGCCAAGCTTCGGGACAGGCCCTAGCCAAAAACATTCAGTACTTC
v_gene: TRBV18; d_gene: TRBD1; abundance: NA; j_gene: TRBJ2-7; CDR3aa: CASSPPGQKGYEQYF; CDR3nt: TGTGCCAGCTCACCGCCGGGACAGAAAGGCTACGAGCAGTACTTC
v_gene: TRBV9; d_gene: TRBD1; abundance: NA; j_gene: TRBJ2-7; CDR3aa: CASSSTGVTYEQYF; CDR3nt: TGTGCCAGCAGCAGTACAGGGGTTACCTACGAGCAGTACTTC
v_gene: TRBV28; d_gene: TRBD1; abundance: NA; j_gene: TRBJ1-6; CDR3aa: CASSLHTGQANSPLHF; CDR3nt: TGTGCCAGCAGTTTACATACGGGACAGGCCAATTCACCCCTCCACTTT
v_gene: TRBV30; d_gene: TRBD2; abundance: NA; j_gene: TRBJ2-1; CDR3aa: CAWSVWLAGGQNEQFF; CDR3nt: TGTGCCTGGAGTGTATGGCTAGCGGGGGGGCAAAATGAGCAGTTCTTC
v_gene: TRBV21-1; d_gene: NA; abundance: NA; j_gene: TRBJ1-2; CDR3aa: CASSKAGTNYGYTF; CDR3nt: TGTGCCAGCAGCAAAGCCGGGACAAACTATGGCTACACCTTC
v_gene: TRBV15; d_gene: NA; abundance: NA; j_gene: TRBJ1-2; CDR3aa: CATSRDPGGFYGYTF; CDR3nt: TGTGCCACCAGCAGAGATCCCGGAGGGTTCTATGGCTACACCTTC
v_gene: TRBV5-6; d_gene: TRBD1; abundance: NA; j_gene: TRBJ1-4; CDR3aa: CASTPDRENEKLFF; CDR3nt: TGTGCCAGCACCCCGGACAGGGAAAATGAAAAACTGTTTTTT
v_gene: TRBV19; d_gene: NA; abundance: NA; j_gene: TRBJ1-1; CDR3aa: CASSVVQGYGEAFF; CDR3nt: TGTGCCAGTAGTGTAGTGCAGGGGTACGGTGAAGCTTTCTTT
v_gene: TRBV5-5; d_gene: NA; abundance: NA; j_gene: TRBJ2-7; CDR3aa: CASSSLYEQYF; CDR3nt: TGTGCCAGCAGCTCCCTTTACGAGCAGTACTTC
v_gene: TRBV4-3; d_gene: NA; abundance: NA; j_gene: TRBJ1-5; CDR3aa: CASSQDQTGRQPQHF; CDR3nt: TGCGCCAGCAGCCAAGATCAAACAGGGCGCCAGCCCCAGCATTTT
v_gene: TRBV13; d_gene: NA; abundance: NA; j_gene: TRBJ1-2; CDR3aa: CASSLSGGKGYGYTF; CDR3nt: TGTGCCAGCAGCTTATCAGGAGGGAAGGGCTATGGCTACACCTTC
v_gene: TRBV12-5; d_gene: TRBD1; abundance: once; j_gene: TRBJ1-1; CDR3aa: CASGVARGQGITEAFF; CDR3nt: TGTGCTAGTGGGGTAGCCAGGGGACAGGGAATCACTGAAGCTTTCTTT
v_gene: TRBV7-6; d_gene: NA; abundance: NA; j_gene: TRBJ1-3; CDR3aa: CASSLERQISGNTIYF; CDR3nt: TGTGCCAGCAGCTTAGAACGACAGATCTCTGGAAACACCATATATTTT
v_gene: TRBV5-4; d_gene: TRBD1; abundance: NA; j_gene: TRBJ2-7; CDR3aa: CASSSQGTYEQYF; CDR3nt: TGTGCCAGCAGCTCACAGGGGACGTACGAGCAGTACTTC
v_gene: TRBV27; d_gene: NA; abundance: NA; j_gene: TRBJ2-3; CDR3aa: CASRVQGRGGDTQYF; CDR3nt: TGTGCCAGCAGGGTACAGGGACGAGGCGGGGATACGCAGTATTTT
v_gene: TRBV5-1; d_gene: NA; abundance: NA; j_gene: TRBJ2-1; CDR3aa: CASSPEYNEQFF; CDR3nt: TGCGCCAGCAGCCCGGAGTACAATGAGCAGTTCTTC
v_gene: TRBV7-2; d_gene: TRBD1; abundance: NA; j_gene: TRBJ2-6; CDR3aa: CASSPSWDRGAGANVLTF; CDR3nt: TGTGCCAGCAGCCCCTCGTGGGACAGGGGGGCTGGGGCCAACGTCCTGACTTTC
v_gene: TRBV6-1; d_gene: NA; abundance: NA; j_gene: TRBJ2-6; CDR3aa: CASSEIRDSLNVLTF; CDR3nt: TGTGCCAGCAGTGAAATACGGGACTCCCTGAACGTCCTGACTTTC
v_gene: TRBV2; d_gene: TRBD1; abundance: NA; j_gene: TRBJ1-6; CDR3aa: CASRGDSHNNSPLHF; CDR3nt: TGTGCCAGCAGGGGGGACAGTCACAATAATTCACCCCTCCACTTT
v_gene: TRBV27; d_gene: NA; abundance: NA; j_gene: TRBJ2-7; CDR3aa: CASSLQRGGSYEQYF; CDR3nt: TGTGCCAGCAGTTTGCAAAGGGGGGGTTCCTACGAGCAGTACTTC
v_gene: TRBV6-1; d_gene: NA; abundance: few; j_gene: TRBJ1-1; CDR3aa: CASSEAGSGLNTEAFF; CDR3nt: TGTGCCAGCAGTGAAGCGGGTTCGGGTTTGAACACTGAAGCTTTCTTT
v_gene: TRBV2; d_gene: NA; abundance: NA; j_gene: TRBJ1-1; CDR3aa: CASSEALFRAGPNTEAFF; CDR3nt: TGTGCCAGCAGTGAAGCTCTTTTTCGGGCGGGGCCGAACACTGAAGCTTTCTTT
v_gene: TRBV11-2; d_gene: TRBD2; abundance: NA; j_gene: TRBJ2-7; CDR3aa: CASSLDSTRPLAGGGYEQYF; CDR3nt: TGTGCCAGCAGCTTAGATAGCACCCGGCCGTTAGCGGGGGGGGGTTACGAGCAGTACTTC
v_gene: TRBV13; d_gene: NA; abundance: NA; j_gene: TRBJ1-5; CDR3aa: CASSLGEGNQPQHF; CDR3nt: TGTGCCAGCAGCTTAGGCGAGGGCAATCAGCCCCAGCATTTT
v_gene: TRBV18; d_gene: NA; abundance: NA; j_gene: TRBJ2-5; CDR3aa: CASSLTTQETQYF; CDR3nt: TGTGCCAGCTCACTTACGACTCAAGAGACCCAGTACTTC
v_gene: TRBV6-1; d_gene: TRBD1; abundance: NA; j_gene: TRBJ1-6; CDR3aa: CASSDPTGESSPLHF; CDR3nt: TGTGCCAGCAGTGACCCGACAGGGGAGAGTTCACCCCTCCACTTT
v_gene: TRBV28; d_gene: TRBD1; abundance: NA; j_gene: TRBJ1-1; CDR3aa: CASSQRDRQAFF; CDR3nt: TGTGCCAGCAGCCAACGGGACAGACAAGCTTTCTTT
v_gene: TRBV6-5; d_gene: TRBD1; abundance: NA; j_gene: TRBJ2-7; CDR3aa: CASSQDRGVYEQYF; CDR3nt: TGTGCCAGCAGTCAAGACAGGGGAGTCTACGAGCAGTACTTC
v_gene: TRBV21-1; d_gene: NA; abundance: NA; j_gene: TRBJ2-7; CDR3aa: CASSNRQGGSYEQYF; CDR3nt: TGTGCCAGCAGCAACCGACAGGGGGGATCCTACGAGCAGTACTTC
v_gene: TRBV18; d_gene: TRBD1; abundance: NA; j_gene: TRBJ1-5; CDR3aa: CASSLTGQGGQPQHF; CDR3nt: TGTGCCAGCTCACTCACAGGACAGGGGGGTCAGCCCCAGCATTTT
v_gene: TRBV27; d_gene: TRBD2; abundance: NA; j_gene: TRBJ2-1; CDR3aa: CASGGGVRGYNEQFF; CDR3nt: TGTGCCAGCGGCGGGGGGGTAAGAGGGTACAATGAGCAGTTCTTC
v_gene: TRBV5-1; d_gene: NA; abundance: few; j_gene: TRBJ2-7; CDR3aa: CASSFAGQNNEQYF; CDR3nt: TGCGCCAGCAGCTTCGCCGGACAGAACAACGAGCAGTACTTC
v_gene: TRBV25-1; d_gene: NA; abundance: NA; j_gene: TRBJ2-2; CDR3aa: CASSDPRQGYTGELFF; CDR3nt: TGTGCCAGCAGTGACCCTAGGCAGGGGTACACCGGGGAGCTGTTTTTT
v_gene: TRBV27; d_gene: NA; abundance: few; j_gene: TRBJ1-2; CDR3aa: CASSSTGAYGYTF; CDR3nt: TGTGCCAGCAGTTCGACCGGAGCCTATGGCTACACCTTC